This TCR beta chain was identified during a study of T cell repertoires in cytomegalovirus infection. The length of the CDR3 is 15 residues. V was clipped by 2 bases and J by 2 bases; unmatched bases: 5. Per the germline V gene, CDR1 is LGHNA and CDR2 is YNFKEQ. Using its own MiXCR run on the reads, TCRdb lists one record per CDR3 protein. This table has about 210,000 distinct CDR3 sequences, approximately 7% appearing once. This clonotype was seen a few times. This sequence originates from a human donor in good health (CMV status not recorded). Some clones in this sample may be carry-over from other donors' samples. The chain joins TRBV4-2 to TRBJ2-7, with 8 positions matching TRBD1. Material: PBMCs. The chain's CDR3 is CASSQPTGATYEQYF. CDR3 DNA: TGTGCCAGCAGCCAACCGACAGGGGCAACCTACGAGCAGTACTTC.